The T cell receptor beta chain described here comes from a study of OX40 agonist ivuxolimab in advanced cancers. Looking at the study overall: Allowance was made for prior anti-PD-1, anti-PD-L1 or anti-CTLA-4 therapy, and about 40% had some.

V was pared by 1 base and J by 7 bases, with 14 bases between. This CDR3 has 15 amino acids. Per germline, CDR1 MGHRA and CDR2 YSYEKL. TCRdb's copy holds only in-frame clones and misses some; the assay was immunoSEQ multiplex PCR. Of 55,000 to 70,000 clones listed, approximately 84% are singletons. The receptor was isolated from an adult with an advanced solid tumor such as melanoma, head and neck, liver or kidney cancer. The rearrangement links TRBV4-1 to TRBJ1-5, with D hard to call. The sequences come from CD4+ or CD8+ T cells sorted from blood, collected in a trial of the OX40 agonist ivuxolimab. This CDR3 is CASSQGPTVWQPQHF. The CDR3 nucleotides are TGCGCCAGCAGCCAAGGGCCGACCGTTTGGCAGCCCCAGCATTTT.